This T cell receptor beta chain was observed in a study of T cells in narcolepsy. Study results and limitations: In some patient and control memory CD4+ samples, autoreactive clones were absent.

About this clone itself: Its antigen remains unidentified.

Assay used: immunoSEQ multiplex PCR; TCRdb lists only in-frame clones, some missing. The table lists roughly 23,000 clones, around 81% of them singletons. Per the germline V gene, CDR1 is LGHNA and CDR2 is YSLEER. The CDR3 loop spans 13 amino acids. Trimming took off 5 bases at V and 6 bases at J, with 10 bases between the two ends. This TCR was recovered from a human donor in good health. The chain joins TRBV4-3 to TRBJ2-2; D perhaps matches TRBD2 (5 bases). Input material: memory (CD45RA-) CD4+ T cells from blood. The CDR3 loop is CASSNGLAGELFF. The CDR3 DNA reads TGCGCCAGCAGCAACGGACTGGCCGGGGAGCTGTTTTTT.